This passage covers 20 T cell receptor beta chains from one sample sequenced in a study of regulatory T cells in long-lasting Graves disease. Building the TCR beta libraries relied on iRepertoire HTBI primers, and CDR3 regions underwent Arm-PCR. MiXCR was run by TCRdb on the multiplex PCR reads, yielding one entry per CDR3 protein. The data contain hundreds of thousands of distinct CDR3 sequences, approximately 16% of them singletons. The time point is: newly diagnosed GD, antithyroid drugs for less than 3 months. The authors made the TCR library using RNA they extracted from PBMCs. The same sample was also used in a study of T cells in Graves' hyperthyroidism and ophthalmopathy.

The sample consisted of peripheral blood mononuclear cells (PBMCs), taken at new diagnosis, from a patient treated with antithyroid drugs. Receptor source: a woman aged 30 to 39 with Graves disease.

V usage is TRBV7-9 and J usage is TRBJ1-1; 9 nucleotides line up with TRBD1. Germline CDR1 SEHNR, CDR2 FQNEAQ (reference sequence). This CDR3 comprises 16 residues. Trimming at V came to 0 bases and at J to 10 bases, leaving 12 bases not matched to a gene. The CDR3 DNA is TGTGCCAGCAGCTTAGCGGCTCGACAGGGGGTGGCTGGAGCTTTCTTT. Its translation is CASSLAARQGVAGAFF.

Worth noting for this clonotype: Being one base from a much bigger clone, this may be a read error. The CDR3 is CASSYLSGPGYGYTF. CDR3 DNA: TGTGCCAGCAGTTACTTGTCGGGCCCGGGCTATGGCTACACCTTC. This rearrangement joins TRBV6-9 to TRBJ1-2, with D unresolved. CDR3 size: 15 residues. Trimming took 3 bases from V and 4 from J, leaving 15 bases between them. Germline V CDR1 and CDR2: MNHGY, SVAAGI.

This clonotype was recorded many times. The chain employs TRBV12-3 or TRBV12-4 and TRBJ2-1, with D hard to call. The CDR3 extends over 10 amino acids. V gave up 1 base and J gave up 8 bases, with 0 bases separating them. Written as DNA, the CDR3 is TGTGCCAGCAGTTTAGATGAGCAGTTCTTC. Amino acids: CASSLDEQFF.

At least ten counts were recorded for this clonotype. The CDR3 reads CASSYKAGTPHDQPQHF. In nucleotides, the CDR3 is TGTGCCAGCAGTTACAAAGCGGGGACACCCCACGATCAGCCCCAGCATTTT. This chain uses TRBV27 with TRBJ1-5, with a weak D call TRBD1 (6 bases). The CDR3 is made up of 17 amino acids. Trimming took off 4 bases at V and 5 bases at J, with 21 bases between the two ends. Per the germline V gene, CDR1 is MNHEY and CDR2 is SMNVEV (reference sequence).

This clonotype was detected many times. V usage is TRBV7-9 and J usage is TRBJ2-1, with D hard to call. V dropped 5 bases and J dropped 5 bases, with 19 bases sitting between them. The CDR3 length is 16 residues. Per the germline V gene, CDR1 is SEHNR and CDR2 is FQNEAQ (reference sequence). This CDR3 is CASSQILGSKDNEQFF. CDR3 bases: TGTGCCAGCAGCCAAATACTGGGAAGTAAAGACAATGAGCAGTTCTTC.

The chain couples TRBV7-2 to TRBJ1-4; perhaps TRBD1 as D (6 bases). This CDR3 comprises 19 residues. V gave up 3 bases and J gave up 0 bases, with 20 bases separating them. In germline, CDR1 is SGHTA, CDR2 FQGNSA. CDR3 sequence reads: CASSFSRGNQYTTNEKLFF. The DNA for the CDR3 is TGTGCCAGCAGCTTTTCAAGGGGGAACCAATACACAACTAATGAAAAACTGTTTTTT.

The CDR3 loop is CASSFSSQLNTEAFF. Written as DNA, the CDR3 is TGTGCCAGCAGTTTCAGTAGCCAGCTGAACACTGAAGCTTTCTTT. The chain is built from TRBV27 and TRBJ1-1; D is unclear. Between the trimmed V and J ends, which lost 3 bases and 0 bases, there was a span of 11 bases. Per germline, CDR1 MNHEY and CDR2 SMNVEV (reference sequence). The CDR3 totals 15 residues.

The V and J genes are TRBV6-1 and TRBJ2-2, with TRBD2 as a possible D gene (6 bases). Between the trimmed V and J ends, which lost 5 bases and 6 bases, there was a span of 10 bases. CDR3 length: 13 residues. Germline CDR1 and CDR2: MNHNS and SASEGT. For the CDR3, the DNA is TGTGCCAGCAGTATTTCGGGAGCCGGGGAGCTGTTTTTT. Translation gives CASSISGAGELFF.

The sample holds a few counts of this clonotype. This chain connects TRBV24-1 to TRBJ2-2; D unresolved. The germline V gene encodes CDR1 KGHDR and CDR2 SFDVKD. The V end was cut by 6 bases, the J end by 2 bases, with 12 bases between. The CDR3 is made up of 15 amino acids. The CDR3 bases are TGTGCCACCAGTAAGCCCCAGTCCAACACCGGGGAGCTGTTTTTT. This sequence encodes CATSKPQSNTGELFF.

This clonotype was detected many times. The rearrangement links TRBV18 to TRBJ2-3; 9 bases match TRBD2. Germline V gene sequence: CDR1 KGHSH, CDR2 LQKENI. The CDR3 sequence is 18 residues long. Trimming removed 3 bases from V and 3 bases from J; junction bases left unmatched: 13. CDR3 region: CASSPSSGSGRRTDTQYF. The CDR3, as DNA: TGTGCCAGCTCACCCTCGTCGGGGAGCGGGAGGAGGACAGATACGCAGTATTTT. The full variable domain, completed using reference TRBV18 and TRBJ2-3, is NAGVMQNPRHLVRRRGQEARLRCSPMKGHSHVYWYRQLPEEGLKFMVYLQKENIIDESGMPKERFSAEFPKEGPSILRIQQVVRGDSAAYFCASSPSSGSGRRTDTQYFGPGTRLTVL.

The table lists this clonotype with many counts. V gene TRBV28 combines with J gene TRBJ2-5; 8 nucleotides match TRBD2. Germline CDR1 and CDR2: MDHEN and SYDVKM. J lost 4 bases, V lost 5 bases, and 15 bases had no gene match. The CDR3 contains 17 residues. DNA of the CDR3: TGTGCCAGCAGTCTTTCCGGGACTAGAAGGGGGGCAGAGACCCAGTACTTC. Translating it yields CASSLSGTRRGAETQYF. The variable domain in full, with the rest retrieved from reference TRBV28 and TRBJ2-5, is DVKVTQSSRYLVKRTGEKVFLECVQDMDHENMFWYRQDPGLGLRLIYFSYDVKMKEKGDIPEGYSVSREKKERFSLILESASTNQTSMYLCASSLSGTRRGAETQYFGPGTRLLVL.

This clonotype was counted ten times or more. CDR3 sequence: CASSPRTASNLAKNIQYF. CDR3 sequence (DNA): TGTGCCAGCAGCCCACGGACAGCCTCAAACCTAGCCAAAAACATTCAGTACTTC. The V gene is TRBV11-2, the J gene TRBJ2-4; D may be TRBD1 (6 bases). The CDR3 has 18 amino acids. V was clipped by 5 bases and J by 0 bases, with 20 bases between them. Germline loops: CDR1 SGHAT, CDR2 FQNNGV.

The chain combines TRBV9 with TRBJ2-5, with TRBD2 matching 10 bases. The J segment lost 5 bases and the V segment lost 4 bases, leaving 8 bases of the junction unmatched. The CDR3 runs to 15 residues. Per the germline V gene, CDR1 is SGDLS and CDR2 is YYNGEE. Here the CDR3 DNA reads TGTGCCAGCAGCAAGCGGGAGGGCCTATCGGAGACCCAGTACTTC. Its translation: CASSKREGLSETQYF. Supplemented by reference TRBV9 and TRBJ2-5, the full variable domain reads DSGVTQTPKHLITATGQRVTLRCSPRSGDLSVYWYQQSLDQGLQFLIQYYNGEERAKGNILERFSAQQFPDLHSELNLSSLELGDSALYFCASSKREGLSETQYFGPGTRLLVL.

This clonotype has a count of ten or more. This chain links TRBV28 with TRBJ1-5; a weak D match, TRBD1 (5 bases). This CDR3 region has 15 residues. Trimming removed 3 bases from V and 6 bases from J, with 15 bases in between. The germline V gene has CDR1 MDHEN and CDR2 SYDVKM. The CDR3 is CASSLWGVGGQPQHF. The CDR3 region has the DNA TGTGCCAGCAGTTTGTGGGGTGTTGGGGGTCAGCCCCAGCATTTT.

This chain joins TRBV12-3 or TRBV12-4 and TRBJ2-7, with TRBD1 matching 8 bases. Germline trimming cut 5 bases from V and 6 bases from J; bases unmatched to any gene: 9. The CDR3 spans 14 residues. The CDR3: CASSPWTGKGEQYF. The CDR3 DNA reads TGTGCCAGCAGTCCTTGGACAGGGAAGGGCGAGCAGTACTTC.

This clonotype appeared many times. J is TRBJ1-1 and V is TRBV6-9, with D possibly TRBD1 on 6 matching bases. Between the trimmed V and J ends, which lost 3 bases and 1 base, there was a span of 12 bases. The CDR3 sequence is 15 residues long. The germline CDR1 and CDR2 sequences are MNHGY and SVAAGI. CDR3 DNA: TGTGCCAGCAGTTACGGGGGGGCGCCGAACACTGAAGCTTTCTTT. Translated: CASSYGGAPNTEAFF.

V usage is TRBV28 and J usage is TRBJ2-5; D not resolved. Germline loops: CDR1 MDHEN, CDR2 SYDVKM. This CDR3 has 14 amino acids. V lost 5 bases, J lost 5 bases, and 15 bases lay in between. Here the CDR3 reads CASSDLGSGETQYF. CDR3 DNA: TGTGCCAGCAGTGATTTGGGCAGTGGGGAGACCCAGTACTTC.

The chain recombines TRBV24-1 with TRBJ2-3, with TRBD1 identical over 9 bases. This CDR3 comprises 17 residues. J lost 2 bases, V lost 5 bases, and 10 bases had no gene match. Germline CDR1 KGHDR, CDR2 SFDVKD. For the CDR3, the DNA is TGTGCCACCAGTGCCTCTAGGGACAGGGACCTCACAGATACGCAGTATTTT. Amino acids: CATSASRDRDLTDTQYF.

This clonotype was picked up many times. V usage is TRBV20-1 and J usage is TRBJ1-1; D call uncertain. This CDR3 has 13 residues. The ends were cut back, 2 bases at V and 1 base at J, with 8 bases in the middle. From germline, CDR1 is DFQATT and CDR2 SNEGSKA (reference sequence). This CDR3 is CSARYGTNTEAFF. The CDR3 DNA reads TGCAGTGCTAGATACGGCACGAACACTGAAGCTTTCTTT.

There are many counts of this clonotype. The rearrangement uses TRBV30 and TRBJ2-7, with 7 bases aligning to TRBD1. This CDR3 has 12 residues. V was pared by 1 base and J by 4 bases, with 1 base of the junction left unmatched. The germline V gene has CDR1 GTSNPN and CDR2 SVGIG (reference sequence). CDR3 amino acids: CAWSATGYEQYF. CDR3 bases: TGTGCCTGGAGTGCGACAGGGTACGAGCAGTACTTC.